Listed here are 13 T cell receptor beta chains from one sample, sequenced in a study of CD8+CD57+ T cells in acquired aplastic anemia. Researchers used genomic DNA as the template to profile TCR beta VDJ and CDR3. TCRdb re-derived calls from the reads in MiXCR, one entry per CDR3 protein. This table holds 400,000 to 600,000 distinct CDR3 sequences, around 33% found once. Individuals selected for sequencing had exhibited CD8+CD57+ cell expansion on flow cytometry. The sample consisted of sorted CD4+, CD8+, or CD8+CD57+ T cells (not recorded which) from PBMCs. Source of these receptors: a human donor with aplastic anemia.

Ten or more counts support this clonotype. V and J are TRBV10-3 and TRBJ2-7; the match to TRBD1 covers 7 bases. This CDR3 spans 13 amino acids. V shed 6 bases and J 5 bases; nucleotides not matched to a gene: 7. Germline lookup yields CDR1 ENHRY and CDR2 SYGVKD. This CDR3 is CAIRERQGHEQYF. The CDR3 region has the DNA TGTGCCATCAGGGAGAGACAGGGCCACGAGCAGTACTTC.

The rearrangement links TRBV25-1 to TRBJ1-6, with 7 bases lining up with TRBD1. Looked up from germline, CDR1 is MGHDK and CDR2 is SYGVNS. The CDR3 has 18 amino acids. The V and J ends lost 3 bases and 5 bases, in that order; junction bases with no gene match: 13. CDR3 sequence reads: CASSESQTGTANNSPLHF. The CDR3 DNA is TGTGCCAGCAGTGAGAGCCAAACCGGGACAGCCAATAATTCACCCCTCCACTTT.

The V and J genes are TRBV15 and TRBJ2-7; D is unresolved. Germline CDR1 reads LNHNV; CDR2 reads YYDKDF (reference sequence). This CDR3 spans 14 amino acids. V was shortened by 0 bases and J by 0 bases, with 6 bases between the two germline ends. The CDR3 reads CATSRDSDSYEQYF. The CDR3 region has the DNA TGTGCCACCAGCAGAGACTCAGACTCCTACGAGCAGTACTTC.

This clonotype was seen a few times. The chain recombines TRBV14 with TRBJ2-7; 9 bases are shared with TRBD1. Germline CDR1 is SGHDN and CDR2 is FVKESK. V gave up 2 bases and J gave up 2 bases; unmatched junction bases: 4. This CDR3 comprises 15 residues. This chain's CDR3 is CASSQLTGGTYEQYF. CDR3 DNA: TGTGCCAGCAGCCAATTAACAGGGGGCACCTACGAGCAGTACTTC.

This clonotype was counted a few times. The rearrangement joins TRBV4-3 to TRBJ2-1, with D unclear. V was clipped by 0 bases and J by 9 bases, with 12 bases between them. From germline, CDR1 is LGHNA and CDR2 YSLEER. This CDR3 comprises 14 residues. The chain's CDR3 is CASSQDPDSGEQFF. As DNA, the CDR3 is TGCGCCAGCAGCCAAGATCCCGATTCGGGTGAGCAGTTCTTC.

The chain uses TRBV6-1 and TRBJ2-7, with TRBD1 matching 10 bases. The germline gives CDR1 MNHNS, CDR2 SASEGT. With V trimmed by 7 bases and J by 3 bases, 9 bases remained unmatched. The length of the CDR3 is 15 residues. The CDR3 DNA reads TGTGCCAGCAAGGACAGGGGGAATGATGGCTACGAGCAGTACTTC. Translated: CASKDRGNDGYEQYF.

The chain has TRBV12-3 or TRBV12-4 and TRBJ2-7, with a tentative D call TRBD2 (6 bases). The CDR3 length is 13 residues. Trimming removed 3 bases at V and 5 bases at J, with 11 bases between. The CDR3 reads CASSFWAGNEQYF. The CDR3 DNA follows: TGTGCCAGCAGTTTCTGGGCGGGGAACGAGCAGTACTTC.

CDR3 DNA sequence: TGTGCCAGCAGTTTAAGGCCCGGATCGGGTGAGCAGTTCTTC. Encoded protein: CASSLRPGSGEQFF. The chain combines TRBV12-3 or TRBV12-4 with TRBJ2-1; D is unclear. The length of the CDR3 is 14 residues. The V end lost 2 bases, the J end lost 9 bases, and 14 bases lay between the germline ends.

The rearrangement joins TRBV9 to TRBJ2-7; TRBD1 agrees at 9 bases. This CDR3 is 15 amino acids long. The ends lost 7 bases at V and 4 bases at J; junction bases unmatched: 12. Germline values: CDR1 SGDLS, CDR2 YYNGEE. The DNA of the CDR3 is TGTGCCAGCTCAGGGGACAGGGAAAATAAGTACGAGCAGTACTTC. It specifies CASSGDRENKYEQYF. Complete variable domain (other parts from reference TRBV9 and TRBJ2-7): DSGVTQTPKHLITATGQRVTLRCSPRSGDLSVYWYQQSLDQGLQFLIQYYNGEERAKGNILERFSAQQFPDLHSELNLSSLELGDSALYFCASSGDRENKYEQYFGPGTRLTVT.

A note on this clonotype: Lacking the conserved final phenylalanine or tryptophan, this CDR3 likely reflects a read error. The limits of the CDR3 on the DNA are not certain, so only TCRdb's listed CDR3 is given. V is TRBV19 and J is TRBJ1-2; TRBD1 reflects the table's D call only, with no check against the DNA. The CDR3 spans 10 residues, counting both ends. CDR1 is LNHDA, CDR2 SQIVND, per germline (reference sequence). The chain's CDR3 is CASSPDGNTY.

The chain couples TRBV2 to TRBJ1-2; 7 nucleotides align to TRBD1. The CDR3 runs 14 residues. The V gene's germline CDR1 is SNHLY and CDR2 FYNNEI. The J segment lost 4 bases and the V segment lost 6 bases, leaving 8 bases of the junction unmatched. The chain's CDR3 is CASSRDSPSYGYTF. In DNA form, the CDR3 reads TGTGCCAGCAGCCGGGACAGCCCTAGCTATGGCTACACCTTC.

The V call is TRBV6-1, the J call TRBJ1-4; perhaps TRBD1 as D (6 bases). The germline V and J ends were trimmed by 6 bases and 8 bases, with 16 bases remaining between them. The CDR3 is 14 residues long. Germline V gene data show CDR1 as MNHNS and CDR2 as SASEGT. In nucleotides, the CDR3 is TGTGCCAGCAGCCCACAGGGTAGGAAAGAAAAACTGTTTTTT. Amino acid sequence: CASSPQGRKEKLFF.

Ten or more counts support this clonotype. This sequence joins TRBV25-1 and TRBJ2-5; D is undetermined. V shed 0 bases and J shed 5 bases, with 10 bases lying between them. Germline assignment: CDR1 MGHDK and CDR2 SYGVNS. CDR3 length equals 14 residues. The CDR3: CASSEYGPVETQYF. For the CDR3, the DNA is TGTGCCAGCAGTGAATACGGGCCAGTGGAGACCCAGTACTTC.